These T cell receptor beta chains were read from a single sample in a study of blood T cell repertoires in COVID-19. Profiling relied on immunoSEQ multiplex PCR, and the TCRdb table lists in-frame clones only, not all of them. The sample has tens of thousands of clones; roughly four fifths are singletons. The sequencing input was peripheral blood. Receptors originate from a man between 65 and 85 years old with acute or convalescent COVID-19. The CDR3 runs from the conserved cysteine through the conserved F or W. Each record gives: J gene, CDR3 length, V gene, CDR3 protein.

TRBJ1-2 | 14 | TRBV6-5 | CASSYSAGRGGYTF
TRBJ2-5 | 13 | TRBV19 | CASSPGGVETQYF
TRBJ2-4 | 13 | TRBV2 | CASTQGSKNIQYF
TRBJ2-7 | 14 | TRBV28 | CASLKTGDVYEQYF
TRBJ1-6 | 15 | TRBV15 | CATSRDQQGDSPLHF
TRBJ2-7 | 13 | TRBV6-5 | CATGGRGAIQGYF
TRBJ2-3 | 15 | TRBV7-3 | CASSLTSGLTDTQYF
TRBJ1-1 | 13 | TRBV12-3/TRBV12-4 | CASSDYRGQGAFF
TRBJ2-1 | 17 | TRBV7-3 | CASSLVSGRGGYNEQFF
TRBJ1-6 | 16 | TRBV27 | CASSLSPPQESSPLHF
TRBJ2-6 | 12 | TRBV5-4 | CASSTGAHVLTF
TRBJ1-4 | 17 | TRBV5-1 | CASSLRGTGPTNEKLFF
TRBJ2-7 | 18 | TRBV5-4 | CASSPRASGRLGSYEQYF
TRBJ2-1 | 15 | TRBV18 | CASSSASGSYNEQFF
TRBJ2-7 | 16 | TRBV28 | CASSSINERGSYEQYF
TRBJ2-1 | 22 | TRBV2 | CASSHPTRRTSGRVSSYNEQFF
TRBJ2-3 | 18 | TRBV9 | CASSLRDRGIAGTDTQYF
TRBJ1-4 | 14 | TRBV7-9 | CASSMDSINEKLFF
TRBJ1-1 | 16 | TRBV5-1 | CASSLAQGSMNTEAFF
TRBJ2-5 | 12 | TRBV5-4 | CASSFSGETQYF
TRBJ2-1 | 16 | TRBV27 | CASGDLANEFVNEQFF
TRBJ2-7 | 16 | TRBV9 | CASSPPGLAGANEQYF
TRBJ2-7 | 15 | TRBV10-1 | CASSEGTSGGREQYF
TRBJ2-5 | 15 | TRBV30 | CAWSEDRGRSETQYF
TRBJ2-7 | 14 | TRBV6-5 | CASSYGQGAFEQYF
TRBJ2-1 | 12 | TRBV6-5 | CASSPLRGGQFF
TRBJ1-1 | 16 | TRBV28 | CASSSPGDRADTEAFF
TRBJ1-2 | 15 | TRBV9 | CASSSETGWFNGYTF
TRBJ2-3 | 15 | TRBV15 | CATRERRGRGDTQYF
TRBJ2-6 | 15 | TRBV28 | CASSSPSSGANVLTF
TRBJ1-1 | 15 | TRBV7-8 | CASSLRWAGGTEAFF
TRBJ2-7 | 14 | TRBV6-5 | CASNLGTGPYEQYF
TRBJ1-2 | 15 | TRBV18 | CASSPIDYRGYGYTF
TRBJ2-3 | 16 | TRBV20-1 | CSASPIGRQVTDTQYF
TRBJ2-7 | 16 | TRBV6-5 | CASSYSPWTDAYEQYF
TRBJ1-5 | 16 | TRBV24-1 | CATSDRTGRSNQPQHF
TRBJ1-1 | 14 | TRBV7-9 | CASSLTGIYTEAFF
TRBJ2-2 | 16 | TRBV6-2/TRBV6-3 | CASSRAGTSGTGELFF
TRBJ1-4 | 15 | TRBV7-9 | CASSLGDSQNEKLFF
TRBJ1-6 | 14 | TRBV3-1/TRBV3-2 | CASSFGGRESPLHF
TRBJ1-4 | 18 | TRBV5-5 | CASSLRTGNPDPDEKLFF
TRBJ2-7 | 13 | TRBV11-2 | CASSRGDFYEQYF
TRBJ2-5 | 16 | TRBV19 | CASSMTPGTSKETQYF
TRBJ1-1 | 11 | TRBV29-1 | CSTRGAGEAFF
TRBJ2-1 | 15 | TRBV13 | CASTPPGLAYNEQFF
TRBJ1-1 | 14 | TRBV5-1 | CASSLGGAGTEAFF
TRBJ1-6 | 16 | TRBV14 | CASSQEAGAYNSPLHF
TRBJ1-4 | 13 | TRBV7-3 | CASSPGSAEKLFW
TRBJ1-6 | 14 | TRBV9 | CASSVQQGGSPLHF
TRBJ2-5 | 15 | TRBV3-1/TRBV3-2 | CASSHRTSGGVAQYF
TRBJ2-2 | 13 | TRBV5-4 | CASSLRVTGELFF
TRBJ2-1 | 15 | TRBV5-5 | CASSLGNSPNNEQFF
TRBJ2-5 | 15 | TRBV6-5 | CASSSWTSGQETQYF
TRBJ2-7 | 16 | TRBV10-1 | CASSETSPPSSYEQYF